This is a list of T cell receptor beta chains from one sample in a study of shared clonotypes between healthy human individuals. Profiled with immunoSEQ multiplex PCR; TCRdb holds only in-frame clones, not every one. This sample has about 330,000 clones; 80% to 90% occur once, and the top ten carry 15% to 20%. Specimen: memory CD8+ T cells sorted from blood. These receptors were obtained from a young man in good health. Both conserved end residues are part of each CDR3. Each record gives: clone size, V gene, D gene, J gene, CDR3 DNA, CDR3 protein. D genes are given only for firm matches. The size of a clone is reported for some rows only, either as once, few or many, or as a class for expanded clones.

abundance: .; v_gene: TRBV23-1; d_gene: TRBD1; j_gene: TRBJ2-7; CDR3nt: TGCGCCAGCGGACCTTTCGGGACAGGGGTTGACGAGCAGTACTTC; CDR3aa: CASGPFGTGVDEQYF
abundance: .; v_gene: TRBV2; d_gene: TRBD2; j_gene: TRBJ2-2; CDR3nt: TGTGCCAGCAGTGAGATCCCTAGCGGAAAGACCGGGGAGCTGTTTTTT; CDR3aa: CASSEIPSGKTGELFF
abundance: .; v_gene: TRBV13; d_gene: TRBD1; j_gene: TRBJ2-7; CDR3nt: TGTGCCAGCAGCTTTGACAGGGGAGACTACGAGCAGTACTTC; CDR3aa: CASSFDRGDYEQYF
abundance: .; v_gene: TRBV9; d_gene: .; j_gene: TRBJ1-2; CDR3nt: TGTGCCAGCAGCCCCCACAGGTTTCCCCTCTATGGCTACACCTTC; CDR3aa: CASSPHRFPLYGYTF
abundance: .; v_gene: TRBV28; d_gene: .; j_gene: TRBJ1-4; CDR3nt: TGTGCCAGCAGTTTTTTTCCCGGGGGCGAAGGTGAAAAACTGTTTTTT; CDR3aa: CASSFFPGGEGEKLFF
abundance: once; v_gene: TRBV6-9; d_gene: .; j_gene: TRBJ1-2; CDR3nt: TGTGCCAGCAGTTATTCGGGCAGGGGCTATGGCTACACCTTC; CDR3aa: CASSYSGRGYGYTF
abundance: .; v_gene: TRBV7-9; d_gene: .; j_gene: TRBJ2-3; CDR3nt: TGTGCCAGCAGCTTAGAATACGACAGTACTAGCACAGATACGCAGTATTTT; CDR3aa: CASSLEYDSTSTDTQYF
abundance: .; v_gene: TRBV4-3; d_gene: TRBD1; j_gene: TRBJ1-2; CDR3nt: TGCGCCAGCAGCCCCGGGACAGGACCAGGGGAAGGCTACACCTTC; CDR3aa: CASSPGTGPGEGYTF
abundance: once; v_gene: TRBV4-1; d_gene: .; j_gene: TRBJ1-1; CDR3nt: TGCGCCAGCAGCCATGTACAGGGGAACACTGAAGCTTTCTTT; CDR3aa: CASSHVQGNTEAFF
abundance: .; v_gene: TRBV6-5; d_gene: .; j_gene: TRBJ2-1; CDR3nt: TGTGCCAGCAGCGCTGGGGGCAATGAGCAGTTCTTC; CDR3aa: CASSAGGNEQFF
abundance: .; v_gene: TRBV6-5; d_gene: .; j_gene: TRBJ2-1; CDR3nt: TGTGCCAGCAGCCCCGGTCCGAGCTCCTACAATGAGCAGTTCTTC; CDR3aa: CASSPGPSSYNEQFF
abundance: .; v_gene: TRBV27; d_gene: TRBD2; j_gene: TRBJ2-1; CDR3nt: TGTGCCAGCAGTTTATCGGCTAGCGGGGAAGACAATGAGCAGTTCTTC; CDR3aa: CASSLSASGEDNEQFF
abundance: .; v_gene: TRBV5-6; d_gene: .; j_gene: TRBJ2-1; CDR3nt: TGTGCCAGCAGCAGTACCCGGACTGCTACTTACAATGAGCAGTTCTTC; CDR3aa: CASSSTRTATYNEQFF
abundance: .; v_gene: TRBV6-1; d_gene: .; j_gene: TRBJ1-2; CDR3nt: TGTGCCAGCCTACAGGCGCCCTATGGCTACACCTTC; CDR3aa: CASLQAPYGYTF
abundance: .; v_gene: TRBV4-1; d_gene: .; j_gene: TRBJ1-4; CDR3nt: TGCGCCAGCAGCCAACTGTTGTCTAATGAAAAACTGTTTTTT; CDR3aa: CASSQLLSNEKLFF
abundance: .; v_gene: TRBV27; d_gene: .; j_gene: TRBJ2-7; CDR3nt: TGTGCCAGCAGCCTCGGGTCCACCTACGAGCAGTACTTC; CDR3aa: CASSLGSTYEQYF
abundance: .; v_gene: TRBV7-9; d_gene: TRBD2; j_gene: TRBJ2-1; CDR3nt: TGTGCCAGCAGCTTGACTAGCGGCCTCTACAATGAGCAGTTCTTC; CDR3aa: CASSLTSGLYNEQFF
abundance: .; v_gene: TRBV5-5; d_gene: TRBD1; j_gene: TRBJ1-2; CDR3nt: TGTGCCAGCAGCTTGGGACAGGGGTGGGGATATGGCTACACCTTC; CDR3aa: CASSLGQGWGYGYTF